This is a list of T cell receptor beta chains from one sample in a study of blood T cell repertoires in COVID-19. The repertoire was sequenced with immunoSEQ multiplex PCR; TCRdb's copy has only in-frame clones and lacks some. Among approximately 50,000 clones listed, 84% were seen once. The specimen sequenced was peripheral blood. The receptor source for this set is a human donor in a cohort sampled during active COVID-19. Each CDR3 is given with its conserved first and last residue.

TRBV19	TRBJ2-5	CASSSREARETQYF
TRBV7-2	TRBJ1-6	CASSLRDSSYNSPLHF
TRBV6-4	TRBJ2-1	CASSSGFYNEQFF
TRBV28	TRBJ1-1	CASSFPGGGGTEAFF
TRBV6-4	TRBJ2-4	CASSDSEGGNIQYF
TRBV27	TRBJ2-7	CASSFAGAGYEQYF
TRBV11-2	TRBJ2-3	CASSTLAGSTDTQYF
TRBV19	TRBJ1-1	CASSIEQGRTEAFF
TRBV4-2	TRBJ1-1	CASSQGGGLGDTEAFF
TRBV19	TRBJ2-2	CASSSGQGNTGELFF
TRBV5-1	TRBJ1-1	CASSLTQGTEAFF
TRBV28	TRBJ1-5	CASSEETGGLWQPQHF
TRBV30	TRBJ2-7	CAWSVSGFKQYF
TRBV5-4	TRBJ2-1	CASRRYNEQFF
TRBV28	TRBJ2-1	CASSLSRGTYNEQFF
TRBV5-4	TRBJ1-1	CASSSDWNTEAFF
TRBV5-5	TRBJ2-7	CASSLSGALYNYEQYF
TRBV4-2	TRBJ1-4	CASSQVQGKSTNEKLFF
TRBV4-1	TRBJ1-2	CASSQVIPGKYGYTF
TRBV30	TRBJ1-5	CAWSHGTGNQPQHF
TRBV6-2/TRBV6-3	TRBJ1-5	CASSQDGRGESNQPQHF
TRBV7-2	TRBJ1-3	CASSFDRASGNTIYF
TRBV6-1	TRBJ2-3	CASSVNPLAPGLADTQYF
TRBV19	TRBJ1-4	CASSIRRDRYNEKLFF
TRBV7-9	TRBJ2-1	CASSLIYRGNEQFF
TRBV6-5	TRBJ2-3	CASSTGGRVDTQYF
TRBV11-2	TRBJ2-7	CASSLASFSSYEQYF
TRBV7-8	TRBJ2-7	CASSLEVDEQYF